Listed below are T cell receptor beta chains from one sample, sequenced in a study of cytomegalovirus exposure and HLA in healthy donors. Repertoires were generated with immunoSEQ multiplex PCR, while TCRdb's copy carries only in-frame clones and drops some. The sample totals 70,000 to 85,000 clones. Sequenced input: PBMCs. These receptors were collected from a female donor in good health and CMV-seropositive. CDR3s include the opening cysteine and the closing phenylalanine or tryptophan. Fields, in order: D gene, V gene, J gene, CDR3 protein, CDR3 DNA. D genes are given only for firm matches.

d_gene: TRBD1
v_gene: TRBV28
j_gene: TRBJ1-2
CDR3aa: CASSRDREGYTF
CDR3nt: TGTGCCAGCAGTCGGGACAGGGAGGGCTACACCTTC

d_gene: TRBD1
v_gene: TRBV6-1
j_gene: TRBJ2-2
CDR3aa: CASSEAIGYRGVTGELFF
CDR3nt: TGTGCCAGCAGTGAAGCGATAGGTTACAGGGGAGTCACCGGGGAGCTGTTTTTT

d_gene: NA
v_gene: TRBV5-1
j_gene: TRBJ2-6
CDR3aa: CASSTGIRASGANVLTF
CDR3nt: TGCGCCAGCAGCACCGGGATCCGGGCGTCTGGGGCCAACGTCCTGACTTTC

d_gene: NA
v_gene: TRBV29-1
j_gene: TRBJ2-7
CDR3aa: CSVIFDNSYEQYF
CDR3nt: TGCAGCGTTATTTTTGACAACTCCTACGAGCAGTACTTC

d_gene: NA
v_gene: TRBV19
j_gene: TRBJ2-2
CDR3aa: CASSFQGSGELFF
CDR3nt: TGTGCCAGTAGTTTCCAGGGGTCGGGGGAGCTGTTTTTT

d_gene: NA
v_gene: TRBV30
j_gene: TRBJ2-7
CDR3aa: CAWSPTRSSLRSEQYF
CDR3nt: TGTGCCTGGAGTCCCACCAGGTCCTCCCTAAGAAGCGAGCAGTACTTC

d_gene: TRBD1
v_gene: TRBV30
j_gene: TRBJ1-1
CDR3aa: CAWDRGLNTEAFF
CDR3nt: TGTGCCTGGGACAGGGGACTGAACACTGAAGCTTTCTTT

d_gene: NA
v_gene: TRBV11-2
j_gene: TRBJ2-5
CDR3aa: CASSLVGPATEETQYF
CDR3nt: TGTGCCAGCAGCTTAGTTGGGCCCGCAACGGAAGAGACCCAGTACTTC

d_gene: TRBD1
v_gene: TRBV5-6
j_gene: TRBJ1-2
CDR3aa: CASSNTGAQGGYTF
CDR3nt: TGTGCCAGCAGCAATACAGGGGCCCAGGGGGGCTACACCTTC

d_gene: TRBD1
v_gene: TRBV6-1
j_gene: TRBJ2-3
CDR3aa: CASSGSKQGAGITDTQYF
CDR3nt: TGTGCCAGCAGTGGATCTAAACAGGGGGCGGGGATCACAGATACGCAGTATTTT

d_gene: TRBD1
v_gene: TRBV7-2
j_gene: TRBJ1-2
CDR3aa: CASSLTGGHYGYTF
CDR3nt: TGTGCCAGCAGCTTAACAGGGGGCCACTATGGCTACACCTTC

d_gene: TRBD2
v_gene: TRBV4-1
j_gene: TRBJ2-7
CDR3aa: CASSFRLAGGSSYEQYF
CDR3nt: TGCGCCAGCAGCTTCAGACTAGCGGGTGGGAGCTCCTACGAGCAGTACTTC

d_gene: NA
v_gene: TRBV5-4
j_gene: TRBJ1-1
CDR3aa: CASSSGVAPRGNTEAFF
CDR3nt: TGTGCCAGCAGCTCGGGGGTGGCCCCCCGAGGGAACACTGAAGCTTTCTTT

d_gene: NA
v_gene: TRBV9
j_gene: TRBJ1-5
CDR3aa: CASSAPGFSGPQHF
CDR3nt: TGTGCCAGCAGCGCACCGGGATTCTCCGGGCCCCAGCATTTT

d_gene: NA
v_gene: TRBV23-1
j_gene: TRBJ2-6
CDR3aa: CASSQTRGSSAGANVLTF
CDR3nt: TGCGCCAGCAGTCAAACCCGCGGCAGTAGTGCTGGGGCCAACGTCCTGACTTTC

d_gene: NA
v_gene: TRBV18
j_gene: TRBJ2-6
CDR3aa: CASSPLGGSGANVLTF
CDR3nt: TGTGCCAGCTCACCATTAGGGGGCTCTGGGGCCAACGTCCTGACTTTC

d_gene: NA
v_gene: TRBV7-3
j_gene: TRBJ1-2
CDR3aa: CASSIREGTPKKANYGYTF
CDR3nt: TGTGCCAGCAGCATAAGGGAGGGGACACCGAAAAAAGCTAACTATGGCTACACCTTC

d_gene: TRBD1
v_gene: TRBV9
j_gene: TRBJ1-4
CDR3aa: CASSVGQGSTNEKLFF
CDR3nt: TGTGCCAGCAGCGTAGGACAGGGTTCAACTAATGAAAAACTGTTTTTT

d_gene: NA
v_gene: TRBV7-2
j_gene: TRBJ2-5
CDR3aa: CASSSGGWETQYF
CDR3nt: TGTGCCAGCAGCTCGGGCGGGTGGGAGACCCAGTACTTC

d_gene: TRBD1
v_gene: TRBV5-1
j_gene: TRBJ1-3
CDR3aa: CASSITGDSGNTIYF
CDR3nt: TGCGCCAGCAGCATAACAGGGGACTCGGGAAACACCATATATTTT

d_gene: NA
v_gene: TRBV7-3
j_gene: TRBJ2-7
CDR3aa: CASSLSRGNEQYF
CDR3nt: TGTGCCAGCAGCTTAAGTCGAGGGAACGAGCAGTACTTC

d_gene: NA
v_gene: TRBV6-1
j_gene: TRBJ1-5
CDR3aa: CASSTQGAGNQPQHF
CDR3nt: TGTGCCAGCAGTACCCAGGGTGCGGGCAATCAGCCCCAGCATTTT

d_gene: NA
v_gene: TRBV19
j_gene: TRBJ1-1
CDR3aa: CASSILGREGTEAFF
CDR3nt: TGTGCCAGTAGTATACTTGGACGGGAGGGCACTGAAGCTTTCTTT

d_gene: TRBD2
v_gene: TRBV28
j_gene: TRBJ2-7
CDR3aa: CASSFGREGRSYEQYF
CDR3nt: TGTGCCAGCAGTTTTGGCCGGGAGGGCCGGTCCTACGAGCAGTACTTC

d_gene: TRBD1
v_gene: TRBV18
j_gene: TRBJ2-5
CDR3aa: CASSTPTGTQETQYF
CDR3nt: TGTGCCAGCTCAACGCCGACAGGGACCCAAGAGACCCAGTACTTC

d_gene: NA
v_gene: TRBV27
j_gene: TRBJ2-5
CDR3aa: CASSAFLAPIETQYF
CDR3nt: TGTGCCAGCAGCGCCTTTCTAGCGCCCATAGAGACCCAGTACTTC

d_gene: TRBD1
v_gene: TRBV7-2
j_gene: TRBJ2-2
CDR3aa: CASSGGRDRYTGELFF
CDR3nt: TGTGCCAGCAGCGGAGGACGGGACAGATACACCGGGGAGCTGTTTTTT

d_gene: NA
v_gene: TRBV15
j_gene: TRBJ1-5
CDR3aa: CATSRDLVRQPQHF
CDR3nt: TGTGCCACCAGCAGAGATCTAGTCCGACAGCCCCAGCATTTT